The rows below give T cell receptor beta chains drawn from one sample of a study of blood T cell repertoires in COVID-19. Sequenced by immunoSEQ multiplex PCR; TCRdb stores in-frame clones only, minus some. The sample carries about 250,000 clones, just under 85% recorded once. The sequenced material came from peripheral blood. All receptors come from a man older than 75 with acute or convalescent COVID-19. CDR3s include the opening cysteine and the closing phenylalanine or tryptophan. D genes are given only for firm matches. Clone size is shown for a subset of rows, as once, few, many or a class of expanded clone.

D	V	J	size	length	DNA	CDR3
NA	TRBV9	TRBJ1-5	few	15	TGTGCCAGCAGCGTAGACGGAGTCAGCAATCAGCCCCAGCATTTT	CASSVDGVSNQPQHF
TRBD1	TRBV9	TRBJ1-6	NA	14	TGTGCCAGCAGCCCGACAGGGTACAATTCACCCCTCCACTTT	CASSPTGYNSPLHF
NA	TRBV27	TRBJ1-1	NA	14	TGTGCCAGCAGGACAAGGGGCATGAACACTGAAGCTTTCTTT	CASRTRGMNTEAFF
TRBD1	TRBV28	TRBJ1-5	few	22	TGTGCCAGCAGTTTGCGTCTCAGCCCCGGGACAGGGTACACTTATAGCAATCAGCCCCAGCATTTT	CASSLRLSPGTGYTYSNQPQHF
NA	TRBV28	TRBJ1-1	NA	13	TGTGCCAGCAGTTTATTGTGGCAGGGGGAAGCTTTCTTT	CASSLLWQGEAFF
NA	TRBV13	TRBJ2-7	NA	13	TGTGCCAGCAGCTTCCGGGGCTCCTACGAGCAGTACTTC	CASSFRGSYEQYF
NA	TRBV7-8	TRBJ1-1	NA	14	TGTGCCAGCAGCCTTCAGGGGAGGAACACTGAAGCTTTCTTT	CASSLQGRNTEAFF
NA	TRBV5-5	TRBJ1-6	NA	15	TGTGCCAGCAGCTTGAGACCGGGAGATGCTTCACCCCTCCACTTT	CASSLRPGDASPLHF
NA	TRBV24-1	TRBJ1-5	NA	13	TGTGCCACCAGTCGGGTCGGCCTTGGGCCCCAGCATTTT	CATSRVGLGPQHF
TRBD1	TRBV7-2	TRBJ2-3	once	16	TGTGCCAGCAGCTTAGGGGGACAGGGGCTCACAGATACGCAGTATTTT	CASSLGGQGLTDTQYF
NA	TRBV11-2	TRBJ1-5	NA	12	TGTGCCAGCAGCTCCTACAATCAGCCCCAGCATTTT	CASSSYNQPQHF
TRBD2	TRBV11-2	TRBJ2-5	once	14	TGTGCCAGCAGCCAGTGGGAGGGGCGAGAGACCCAGTACTTC	CASSQWEGRETQYF
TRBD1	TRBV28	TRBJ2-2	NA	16	TGTGCCAGCAGTTTCTCGGGACAGGGAAAGTCCGGGGAGCTGTTTTTT	CASSFSGQGKSGELFF
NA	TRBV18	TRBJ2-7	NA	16	TGTGCCACCCCATTGGTAATGGCCGGGACAAACTACGAGCAGTACTTC	CATPLVMAGTNYEQYF
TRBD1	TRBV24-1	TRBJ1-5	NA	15	TGTGCCACCAGCACAGGGGGCGGAGGCAATCAGCCCCAGCATTTT	CATSTGGGGNQPQHF
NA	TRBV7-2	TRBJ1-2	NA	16	TGTGCCAGCAGCTCGGGCGGCGGGGGGCGAGTCTATGGCTACACCTTC	CASSSGGGGRVYGYTF
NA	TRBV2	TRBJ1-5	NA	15	TGTGCCAGCAGTCAACTAAATATGGAGAATCAGCCCCAGCATTTT	CASSQLNMENQPQHF
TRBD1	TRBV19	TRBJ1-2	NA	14	TGTGCCAGTAGGGCCGGGACAGCCGACTATGGCTACACCTTC	CASRAGTADYGYTF
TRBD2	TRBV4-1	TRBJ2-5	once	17	TGCGCCAGCAGCCAGGCACGGACTAGCGGGTACCAAGAGACCCAGTACTTC	CASSQARTSGYQETQYF
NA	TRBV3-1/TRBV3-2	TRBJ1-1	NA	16	TGTGCCAGCAGCCAAGATTCCGGGACACTCGGGACTGAAGCTTTCTTT	CASSQDSGTLGTEAFF
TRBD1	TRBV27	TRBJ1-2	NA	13	TGTGCCAGCAGTTTAGACAGGGGGCTGGGCTACACCTTC	CASSLDRGLGYTF
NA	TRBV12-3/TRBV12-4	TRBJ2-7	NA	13	TGTGCCAGCAGTTTAGATCCAGGGCGCGAGCAGTACTTC	CASSLDPGREQYF
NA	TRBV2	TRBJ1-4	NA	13	TGTGCCAGCAAGCGGGGGGCGGGTGAAAAACTGTTTTTT	CASKRGAGEKLFF
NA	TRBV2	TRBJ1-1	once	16	TGTGCCAGCAGTGAAGGATGGACAGCATTGAACACTGAAGCTTTCTTT	CASSEGWTALNTEAFF
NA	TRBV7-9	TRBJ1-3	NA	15	TGTGCCAGCAGCTTTAGTAGGGGTTCTGGAAACACCATATATTTT	CASSFSRGSGNTIYF
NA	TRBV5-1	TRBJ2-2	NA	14	TGCGCCAGCAGCCCAGGACAGTTCCACCGGGAGCTGTTTTTT	CASSPGQFHRELFF
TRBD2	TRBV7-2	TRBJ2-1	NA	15	TGTGCCAGCAGCGCGAGCGGGACTAGAGGCAATGAGCAGTTCTTC	CASSASGTRGNEQFF
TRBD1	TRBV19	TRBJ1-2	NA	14	TGTGCCAGTAGTCCGGACAGGGGGCGTAAGGGCTACACCTTC	CASSPDRGRKGYTF
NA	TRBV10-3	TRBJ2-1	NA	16	TGTGCCATTATGGACAGAACCCCGTCGGATAACCGCGAGCAGTTCTTC	CAIMDRTPSDNREQFF
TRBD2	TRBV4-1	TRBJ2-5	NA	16	TGCGCCAGCAGCCAGTCCGGGACTAGCGGCTCAGAGACCCAGTACTTC	CASSQSGTSGSETQYF
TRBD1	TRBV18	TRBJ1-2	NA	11	TGTGCCAGCTCACAGCAGGGGGCAGTCACCTTC	CASSQQGAVTF
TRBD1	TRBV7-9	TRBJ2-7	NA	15	TGTGCCAGCAGTCGCACCGGGACAGGGGCCTACGAGCAGTACTTC	CASSRTGTGAYEQYF
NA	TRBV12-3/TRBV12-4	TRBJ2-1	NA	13	TGTGCCAGCAGTTTGAGCTCCTACAATGAGCAGTTCTTC	CASSLSSYNEQFF
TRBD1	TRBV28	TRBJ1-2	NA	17	TGTGCCAGCAGTGCTGCTGGCAGGGGGGAAACAAACTATGGCTACACCTTC	CASSAAGRGETNYGYTF
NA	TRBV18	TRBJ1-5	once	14	TGTGCCAGCTCACCACAGGCGGACAATCAGCCCCAGCATTTT	CASSPQADNQPQHF
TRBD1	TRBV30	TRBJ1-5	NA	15	TGTGCCTGGAGGACAGGGGCTTCTAGCAATCAGCCCCAGCATTTT	CAWRTGASSNQPQHF
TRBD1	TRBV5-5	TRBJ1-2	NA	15	TGTGCCAGCAGCGCGGGACAGGGAATCGACTATGGCTACACCTTC	CASSAGQGIDYGYTF
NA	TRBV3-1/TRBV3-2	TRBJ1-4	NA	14	TGTGCCAGCAGCCTGAGGGAGGCGAATGAAAAACTGTTTTTT	CASSLREANEKLFF
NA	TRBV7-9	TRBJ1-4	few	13	TGTGCCAGCAGCTTAGCCCTTAATGAAAAACTGTTTTTT	CASSLALNEKLFF
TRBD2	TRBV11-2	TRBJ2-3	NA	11	TGTGCCAGCAGCTATAGCGGGTTAAAGTATTTT	CASSYSGLKYF
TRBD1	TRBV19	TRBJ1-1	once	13	TGTGCCAGTAGAAGGACAGGGAACACTGAAGCTTTCTTT	CASRRTGNTEAFF
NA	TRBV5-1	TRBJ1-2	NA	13	TGCGCCAGCAGCTTGAGCAGGGATTATGGCTACACCTTC	CASSLSRDYGYTF
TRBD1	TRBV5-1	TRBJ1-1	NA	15	TGCGCCAGCAGGCCGCCAGGGGGCTTGAACACTGAAGCTTTCTTT	CASRPPGGLNTEAFF
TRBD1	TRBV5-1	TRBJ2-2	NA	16	TGCGCCAGCAGCCTCCCCGTCGGACAGGGGACCGGGGAGCTGTTTTTT	CASSLPVGQGTGELFF
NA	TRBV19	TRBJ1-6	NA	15	TGTGCCAGTAGTATCGCAGGCTCCTATAATTCACCCCTCCACTTT	CASSIAGSYNSPLHF
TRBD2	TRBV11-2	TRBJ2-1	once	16	TGTGCCAGCAGTAAACGGACTAGCGGGAACTACAATGAGCAGTTCTTC	CASSKRTSGNYNEQFF
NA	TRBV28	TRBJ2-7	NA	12	TGTGCCAGCAGACAGACGAGCTACGAGCAGTACTTC	CASRQTSYEQYF
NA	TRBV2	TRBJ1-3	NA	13	TGTGCCAGCAGCGGGAGTTACGGAAACACCATATATTTT	CASSGSYGNTIYF
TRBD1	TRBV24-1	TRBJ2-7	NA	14	TGTGCCACCAGTGATGTACAGGGGCCCCACGAGCAGTACTTC	CATSDVQGPHEQYF